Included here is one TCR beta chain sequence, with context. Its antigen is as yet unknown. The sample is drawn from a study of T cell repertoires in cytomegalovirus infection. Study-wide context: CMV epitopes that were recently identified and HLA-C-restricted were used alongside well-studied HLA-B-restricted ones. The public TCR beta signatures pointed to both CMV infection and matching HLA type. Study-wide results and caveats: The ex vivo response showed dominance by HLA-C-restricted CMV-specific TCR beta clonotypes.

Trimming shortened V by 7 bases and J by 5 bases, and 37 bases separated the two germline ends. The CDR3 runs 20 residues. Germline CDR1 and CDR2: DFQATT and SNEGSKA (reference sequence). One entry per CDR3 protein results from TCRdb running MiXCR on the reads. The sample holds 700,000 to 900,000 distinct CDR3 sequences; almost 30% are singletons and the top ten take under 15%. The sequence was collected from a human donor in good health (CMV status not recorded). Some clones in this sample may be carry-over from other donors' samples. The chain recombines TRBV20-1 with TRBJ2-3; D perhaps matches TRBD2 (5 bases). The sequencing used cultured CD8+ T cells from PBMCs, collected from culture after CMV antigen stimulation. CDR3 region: CSVILTLGEFTRRPGDTQYF. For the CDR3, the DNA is TGCAGTGTAATCCTGACCCTGGGAGAATTCACCAGGAGGCCGGGAGATACGCAGTATTTT.